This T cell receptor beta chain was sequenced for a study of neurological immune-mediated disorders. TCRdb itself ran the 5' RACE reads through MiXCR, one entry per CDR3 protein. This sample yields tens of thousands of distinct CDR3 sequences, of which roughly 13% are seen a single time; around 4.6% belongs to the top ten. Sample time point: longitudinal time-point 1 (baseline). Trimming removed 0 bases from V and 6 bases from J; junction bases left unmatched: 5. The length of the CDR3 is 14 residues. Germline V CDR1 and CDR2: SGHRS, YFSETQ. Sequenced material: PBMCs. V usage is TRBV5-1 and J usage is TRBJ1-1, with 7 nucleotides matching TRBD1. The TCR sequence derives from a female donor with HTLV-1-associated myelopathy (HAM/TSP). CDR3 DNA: TGCGCCAGCAGCTTGGTCCAGGGGGATCCTGAAGCTTTCTTT. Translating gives CASSLVQGDPEAFF.